The next 25 T cell receptor beta chains were all read from a single sample in a study of blood T cell repertoires in COVID-19. Profiled with immunoSEQ multiplex PCR; TCRdb holds only in-frame clones, not every one. This sample has about 36,000 clones, with roughly 87% found just once. The material sequenced was peripheral blood. Every receptor here comes from a man in his 60s with acute or convalescent COVID-19.

This sequence joins TRBV4-1 and TRBJ1-6; D possibly corresponds to TRBD1 (6 bases). Trimming took off 0 bases at V and 6 bases at J, with 15 bases between the two ends. The germline V gene has CDR1 MGHRA and CDR2 YSYEKL. CDR3 length equals 17 residues. The CDR3 loop is CASSQDAIGQTNSPLHF. Here the CDR3 DNA reads TGCGCCAGCAGCCAAGATGCTATTGGACAGACTAATTCACCCCTCCACTTT.

The rearrangement links TRBV6-5 to TRBJ1-3, with a possible D match to TRBD1 (6 bases). The V end lost 6 bases, the J end lost 2 bases, and 8 bases lay between the germline ends. The CDR3 has 13 residues. Germline CDR1 MNHEY, CDR2 SVGAGI. CDR3 DNA: TGTGCCAGCAGGCGACAGGCTGGAAACACCATATATTTT. Protein sequence: CASRRQAGNTIYF.

This clone was counted once. The chain couples TRBV5-6 to TRBJ1-5; 7 bases map to TRBD1. CDR1 and CDR2 from the germline V gene are SGHDT and YYEEEE. Losses at the gene ends were 0 bases for V and 2 bases for J; bases not matched to a gene: 5. The CDR3 loop spans 16 amino acids. The CDR3 loop is CASSLDRGYGNQPQHF. In DNA form, the CDR3 reads TGTGCCAGCAGCTTGGACAGGGGATATGGCAATCAGCCCCAGCATTTT.

The V call is TRBV18, the J call TRBJ1-4; D might be TRBD1 (5 bases). This CDR3 region has 15 residues. CDR1 and CDR2 from the germline V gene are KGHSH and LQKENI. Trimming took off 6 bases at V and 7 bases at J, with 18 bases between the two ends. CDR3 region: CASSLEAGRGEKLFF. The CDR3 coding sequence is TGTGCCAGCTCCCTAGAGGCTGGAAGGGGTGAAAAACTGTTTTTT. Full variable domain (outside the CDR3, taken from reference TRBV18 and TRBJ1-4): NAGVMQNPRHLVRRRGQEARLRCSPMKGHSHVYWYRQLPEEGLKFMVYLQKENIIDESGMPKERFSAEFPKEGPSILRIQQVVRGDSAAYFCASSLEAGRGEKLFFGSGTQLSVL.

The chain joins TRBV4-1 to TRBJ2-5, with D possibly being TRBD1 (6 bases). Germline V gene lookup returns CDR1 MGHRA and CDR2 YSYEKL. This CDR3 region has 14 residues. Trimming cost V 0 bases and J 4 bases, with 9 bases left between them. The CDR3 sequence is CASSQDQGRETQYF. The CDR3 DNA sequence: TGCGCCAGCAGCCAAGATCAGGGGCGAGAGACCCAGTACTTC.

With respect to this clone: One end of the junction fails to match germline, which may point to a read error. The J gene is TRBJ2-4, the V gene TRBV5-8, with D unresolved. Germline V gene lookup returns CDR1 SGHTS and CDR2 YDEGEE. The CDR3 runs to 9 residues. CDR3 region: CASSLESGF. The CDR3 DNA reads TGTGCCAGCAGCTTGGAGTCAGGTTTC.

The rearrangement links TRBV11-2 to TRBJ2-7; no definite D call. The germline V and J ends were trimmed by 5 bases and 4 bases, with 21 bases remaining between them. This CDR3 contains 16 residues. Germline CDR1 is SGHAT and CDR2 is FQNNGV. CDR3 loop: CASSRTTLPEAYEQYV. CDR3 nucleotides: TGTGCCAGCAGCCGTACAACCCTCCCAGAGGCATACGAGCAGTACGTC.

The V call is TRBV5-4, the J call TRBJ1-4; 9 bases line up with TRBD1. The germline V gene encodes CDR1 SGHNT and CDR2 YYREEE (reference sequence). Germline trimming cut 2 bases from V and 8 bases from J; bases unmatched to any gene: 7. CDR3 length equals 15 residues. The CDR3 nucleotides read TGTGCCAGCAGCTTACCGGGACAGGGTTACGAAAAACTGTTTTTT. This codes for CASSLPGQGYEKLFF.

The V and J genes are TRBV28 and TRBJ1-4; 10 bases align to TRBD1. Per the germline V gene, CDR1 is MDHEN and CDR2 is SYDVKM. CDR3 size: 16 residues. The ends lost 3 bases at V and 8 bases at J; junction bases unmatched: 9. CDR3 sequence (DNA): TGTGCCAGCAGTTTGACCGGGACAGGGGTTGGGGAAAAACTGTTTTTT. Its translation: CASSLTGTGVGEKLFF.

The chain is built from TRBV7-9 and TRBJ2-2, with TRBD2 matching 13 bases. Germline V gene data show CDR1 as SEHNR and CDR2 as FQNEAQ (reference sequence). The CDR3 contains 18 residues. With V trimmed by 6 bases and J by 0 bases, 7 bases remained unmatched. CDR3 in amino acids: CASSGLAGARPNTGELFF. Here the CDR3 DNA reads TGTGCCAGCAGTGGACTAGCGGGAGCAAGACCGAACACCGGGGAGCTGTTTTTT.

The chain recombines TRBV11-2 with TRBJ2-2; 7 nucleotides match TRBD1. The junction had 7 bases not matched to a gene; V was cut back by 5 bases and J by 4 bases. Germline assignment: CDR1 SGHAT and CDR2 FQNNGV. This CDR3 region has 15 residues. Here the CDR3 reads CASSSSDRATGELFF. CDR3 in DNA: TGTGCCAGCAGCAGCTCAGACAGGGCCACCGGGGAGCTGTTTTTT.

The rearrangement uses TRBV7-6 and TRBJ1-2, with D uncertain. This CDR3 has 14 amino acids. The V and J ends lost 1 base and 2 bases respectively, with 8 bases between them. Per the germline V gene, CDR1 is SGHVS and CDR2 is FNYEAQ. The CDR3 bases are TGTGCCAGCAGCTTAGGGGAGTTAAACTATGGCTACACCTTC. It translates to CASSLGELNYGYTF.

This sequence joins TRBV5-1 and TRBJ2-6; D might be TRBD1 (6 bases). Germline CDR1 reads SGHRS; CDR2 reads YFSETQ. Trimming pared 3 bases from V and 1 base from J, leaving 14 bases between. The CDR3 length is 17 residues. CDR3 loop: CASSYSPTGSGANVLTF. CDR3 in DNA: TGCGCCAGCAGCTACTCCCCCACAGGGTCTGGGGCCAACGTCCTGACTTTC.

J is TRBJ2-5 and V is TRBV6-5, with TRBD1 identical over 8 bases. The J segment lost 8 bases and the V segment lost 5 bases, leaving 13 bases of the junction unmatched. The V gene's germline CDR1 is MNHEY and CDR2 SVGAGI. CDR3 length: 15 amino acids. The CDR3 sequence is CASSPAGRGRGTQYF. The CDR3 DNA reads as TGTGCCAGCAGTCCCGCCGGCAGGGGGCGCGGCACCCAGTACTTC.

This clone was detected only once. The chain carries TRBV4-2 and TRBJ1-4, with TRBD1 matching 10 bases. Germline V gene lookup returns CDR1 LGHNA and CDR2 YNFKEQ. CDR3 length equals 16 residues. The V segment lost 5 bases and the J segment 7 bases; nucleotides outside the gene matches: 10. CDR3 coding DNA: TGTGCCAGCAGCGGTGACAGGGGGCAGTCTGGTGAAAAACTGTTTTTT. This gives the protein CASSGDRGQSGEKLFF.

The rearrangement links TRBV9 to TRBJ2-3; D remains unclear. Germline V gives CDR1 SGDLS, CDR2 YYNGEE. The CDR3 is 12 amino acids. V dropped 2 bases and J dropped 5 bases, with 6 bases sitting between them. The CDR3 here is CASSVQVDTQYF. In DNA form, the CDR3 reads TGTGCCAGCAGCGTTCAGGTAGATACGCAGTATTTT.

This chain joins TRBV9 and TRBJ2-1, with 12 nucleotides matching TRBD2. The V gene end was trimmed by 4 bases and the J gene end by 6 bases; junction bases not matched to a gene: 5. This CDR3 is 15 amino acids long. CDR1 SGDLS and CDR2 YYNGEE come from the germline V gene. The CDR3 DNA follows: TGTGCCAGCAGCCAGACTAGCGGGAGCACCAATGAGCAGTTCTTC. This encodes CASSQTSGSTNEQFF. Full variable domain (remainder filled in from reference TRBV9 and TRBJ2-1): DSGVTQTPKHLITATGQRVTLRCSPRSGDLSVYWYQQSLDQGLQFLIQYYNGEERAKGNILERFSAQQFPDLHSELNLSSLELGDSALYFCASSQTSGSTNEQFFGPGTRLTVL.

The rearrangement links TRBV25-1 to TRBJ2-2; a weak D match, TRBD1 (5 bases). V was pared by 7 bases and J by 3 bases, with 21 bases between. This CDR3 is built from 17 residues. The V gene's germline CDR1 is MGHDK and CDR2 SYGVNS. The CDR3 DNA follows: TGTGCCAGCACCTTCCCAGGGTCGCAGGGCCACACCGGGGAGCTGTTTTTT. Protein product: CASTFPGSQGHTGELFF.

The chain employs TRBV2 and TRBJ2-6; no reliable D call. CDR1 is SNHLY and CDR2 is FYNNEI in the germline V gene. With 4 bases removed from V and 0 bases from J, the gap between germline ends came to 7 bases. This CDR3 is 15 amino acids long. The CDR3 region is CASSGLRSGANVLTF. As DNA, the CDR3 is TGTGCCAGCAGTGGACTCCGCTCTGGGGCCAACGTCCTGACTTTC.

The chain has TRBV5-5 and TRBJ2-5; D might be TRBD2 (6 bases). Germline-derived CDR1 and CDR2 are SGHKS and YYEKEE (reference sequence). Trimming took off 4 bases at V and 0 bases at J, with 10 bases between the two ends. The CDR3 is made up of 14 amino acids. This chain's CDR3 is CASSERAYQETQYF. The DNA of the CDR3 is TGTGCCAGCAGCGAGCGGGCCTACCAAGAGACCCAGTACTTC.

The chain uses TRBV19 and TRBJ2-5, with a tentative D call TRBD2 (6 bases). This CDR3 is 12 amino acids long. Per germline, CDR1 LNHDA and CDR2 SQIVND (reference sequence). With 5 bases removed from V and 4 bases from J, the gap between germline ends came to 8 bases. The CDR3 reads CASSSAGETQYF. CDR3 sequence (DNA): TGTGCCAGTAGTTCAGCGGGAGAGACCCAGTACTTC.

This chain links TRBV6-5 with TRBJ2-6; 7 bases line up with TRBD1. CDR1 and CDR2 from the germline V gene are MNHEY and SVGAGI. J gave up 7 bases and V 5 bases, and 2 bases lay outside the gene matches. This CDR3 region has 13 residues. The CDR3 bases are TGTGCCAGCAGTCGACAGGGAGCCAACGTCCTGACTTTC. The encoded protein is CASSRQGANVLTF.

The chain carries TRBV19 and TRBJ2-2, with a weak D call TRBD2 (6 bases). The V gene's germline CDR1 is LNHDA and CDR2 SQIVND (reference sequence). This CDR3 contains 15 residues. Trimming took 2 bases from V and 3 from J, leaving 10 bases between them. The CDR3 DNA is TGTGCCAGTAGTATATTTACGGGGGACACCGGGGAGCTGTTTTTT. This encodes CASSIFTGDTGELFF.

This chain uses TRBV19 with TRBJ1-1, with D possibly matching TRBD1 (5 bases). Germline CDR1 reads LNHDA; CDR2 reads SQIVND (reference sequence). V lost 3 bases, J lost 4 bases, and 12 bases lay in between. The CDR3 runs to 14 residues. The CDR3 loop is CASSMSGRVTEAFF. Here the CDR3 DNA reads TGTGCCAGTAGTATGTCAGGGAGGGTCACTGAAGCTTTCTTT.

This chain's CDR3 is CASSPETGVETQYF. In DNA, the CDR3 is TGTGCCAGCAGTCCCGAAACGGGAGTCGAGACCCAGTACTTC. The chain recombines TRBV11-2 with TRBJ2-5, with D maybe TRBD2 (6 bases). Germline loops: CDR1 SGHAT, CDR2 FQNNGV. Trimming took off 6 bases at V and 5 bases at J, with 16 bases between the two ends. The CDR3 covers 14 residues.